This T cell receptor (beta chain) was obtained from a study of memory CD4+ T cells and cytomegalovirus serostatus. Study information: Healthy Belgian adult donors included several CMV-positive and 20 to 30 CMV-negative people. Findings of the study overall: Each of approximately 69 CMV-associated TCRbeta sequences occurred in one to five individuals. Suggested: most of the CMV-linked TCR signature lies in CD4+ memory cells.

The repertoire was sequenced with immunoSEQ multiplex PCR; TCRdb's copy has only in-frame clones and lacks some. The data show tens of thousands of clones, about three quarters seen once. On this clone: The antigen remains undetermined.

Single viable CD3+CD4+CD8-CD45RO+ cells were sorted as the memory CD4+ T cells. V was pared by 5 bases and J by 7 bases, with 18 bases between. CDR3 length: 14 residues. Per germline, CDR1 MNHEY and CDR2 SVGAGI. This clonotype was sampled from an adult in good health and CMV-seronegative. The source material was memory CD4+ T cells from blood. The chain joins TRBV6-5 to TRBJ2-7; D could derive from TRBD1 or TRBD2 (6 bases each). The CDR3 bases are TGTGCCAGCAGTAGCGTCTGGGGGGCTGAGGAGCAGTACTTC. Encoded protein: CASSSVWGAEEQYF.